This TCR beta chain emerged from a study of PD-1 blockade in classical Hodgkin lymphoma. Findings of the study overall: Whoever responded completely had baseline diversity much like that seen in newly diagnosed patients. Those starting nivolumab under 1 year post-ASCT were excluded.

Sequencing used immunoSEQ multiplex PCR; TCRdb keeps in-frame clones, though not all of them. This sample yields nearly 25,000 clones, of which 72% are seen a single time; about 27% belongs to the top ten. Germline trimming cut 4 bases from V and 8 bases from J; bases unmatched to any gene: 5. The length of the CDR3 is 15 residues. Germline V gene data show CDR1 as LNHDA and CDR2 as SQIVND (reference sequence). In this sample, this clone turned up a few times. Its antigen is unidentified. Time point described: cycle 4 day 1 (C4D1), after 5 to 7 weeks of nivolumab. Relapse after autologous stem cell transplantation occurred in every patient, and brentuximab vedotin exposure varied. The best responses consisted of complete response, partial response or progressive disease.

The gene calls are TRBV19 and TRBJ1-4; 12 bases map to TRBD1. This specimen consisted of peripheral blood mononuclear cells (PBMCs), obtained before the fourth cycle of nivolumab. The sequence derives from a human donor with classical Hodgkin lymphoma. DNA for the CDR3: TGTGCCAGTAGTACCCGGGACAGGGGGCCCGAAAAACTGTTTTTT. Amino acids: CASSTRDRGPEKLFF.